The 27 T cell receptor beta chains below were found in one sample sequenced in a study of cytomegalovirus exposure and HLA in healthy donors (dated by TCRdb to about 2017). The library was generated by the immunoSEQ multiplex PCR assay. For the multiplex PCR, a mixture combining 60 forward primers for TCR Vbeta segments and 13 reverse primers for TCR Jbeta segments was used. As stored in TCRdb, this immuneACCESS dataset retains in-frame rearrangements with V and J assigned. A fraction of the clones does not appear; measured against another copy, unresolved V genes explain less than half of the discrepancy, and the remainder lacks a known reason. This sample lists hundreds of thousands of clones; around 80% were detected once. The biggest ten clones account for less than 20% of the sample. The sample consisted of PBMCs. Source of these receptors: a man between 35 and 55 years old in good health and CMV-seronegative.

The chain couples TRBV7-2 to TRBJ1-2; 9 bases are a match to TRBD1. The length of the CDR3 is 14 residues. Losses at the gene ends were 0 bases for V and 8 bases for J; bases not matched to a gene: 4. Germline CDR1 is SGHTA and CDR2 is FQGNSA. The CDR3 region has the DNA TGTGCCAGCAGCTTAGCACAGGGGGCGCGGGGCTACACCTTC. Protein product: CASSLAQGARGYTF. Using reference TRBV7-2 and TRBJ1-2 for the parts outside the CDR3, the full variable domain is GAGVSQSPSNKVTEKGKDVELRCDPISGHTALYWYRQSLGQGLEFLIYFQGNSAPDKSGLPSDRFSAERTGGSVSTLTIQRTQQEDSAVYLCASSLAQGARGYTFGSGTRLTVV.

V gene TRBV6-5 combines with J gene TRBJ1-3; 8 bases are a match to TRBD1. The V gene end was trimmed by 2 bases and the J gene end by 3 bases; junction bases not matched to a gene: 3. Germline CDR1 is MNHEY and CDR2 is SVGAGI. This CDR3 has 15 amino acids. CDR3 sequence reads: CASSYRQGFGNTIYF. In DNA form, the CDR3 reads TGTGCCAGCAGTTACCGACAGGGGTTTGGAAACACCATATATTTT.

J is TRBJ2-5 and V is TRBV15, with 11 bases aligning to TRBD2. This CDR3 is 15 amino acids long. After removal of 5 bases from V and 5 bases from J, the junction contained 7 bases not matched to a gene. From germline, CDR1 is LNHNV and CDR2 YYDKDF (reference sequence). This CDR3 is CATSLNSGRGETQYF. The CDR3 bases are TGTGCCACCAGCCTCAATAGCGGGAGGGGGGAGACCCAGTACTTC.

This rearrangement joins TRBV7-3 to TRBJ2-1, with TRBD2 identical over 7 bases. The CDR3 totals 16 residues. Germline lookup yields CDR1 SGHTA and CDR2 FQGTGA. With 2 bases clipped from V and 7 bases from J, the junction kept 11 bases outside the gene matches. The CDR3 DNA is TGTGCCAGCAGCTTAGAAGGCAGCGGGGTCATGAATGAGCAGTTCTTC. Its translation: CASSLEGSGVMNEQFF.

This sequence joins TRBV19 and TRBJ1-1; D uncertain. The CDR3 spans 13 residues. The V gene's germline CDR1 is LNHDA and CDR2 SQIVND (reference sequence). Trimming shortened V by 3 bases and J by 7 bases, and 12 bases separated the two germline ends. CDR3 loop: CASSILDRSEAFF. For the CDR3, the DNA is TGTGCCAGTAGTATCCTAGACCGCAGTGAAGCTTTCTTT.

In its sample, this clone was seen a few times. The rearrangement links TRBV6-5 to TRBJ2-3; TRBD1 aligns across 8 bases. The trim removed 5 bases at V and 1 base at J, leaving 5 bases unmatched. CDR1 and CDR2 from the germline V gene are MNHEY and SVGAGI. The CDR3 loop spans 15 amino acids. The CDR3 nucleotides read TGTGCCAGCAGTCCAGGGGGCGAGGGCACAGATACGCAGTATTTT. Translating it yields CASSPGGEGTDTQYF.

This chain joins TRBV6-5 and TRBJ1-1; unclear D gene. The V end was cut by 4 bases, the J end by 1 base, with 4 bases between. CDR3 length equals 12 residues. Germline V CDR1 and CDR2: MNHEY, SVGAGI. The CDR3 region is CASSWRNTEAFF. DNA of the CDR3: TGTGCCAGCAGTTGGAGGAACACTGAAGCTTTCTTT.

The rearrangement uses TRBV27 and TRBJ2-7; 10 nucleotides agree with TRBD2. V trimming: 6 bases; J trimming: 4 bases; junction bases outside the gene matches: 12. Germline V gene lookup returns CDR1 MNHEY and CDR2 SMNVEV (reference sequence). CDR3 size: 16 residues. DNA of the CDR3: TGTGCCAGCAGGACCGGGGGACTAGCGTTGTTTTACGAGCAGTACTTC. This encodes CASRTGGLALFYEQYF.

The genes are TRBV9 and TRBJ2-2; D gene ambiguous. V lost 0 bases, J lost 1 base, and 7 bases lay in between. Germline values: CDR1 SGDLS, CDR2 YYNGEE. This CDR3 has 15 amino acids. The CDR3 bases are TGTGCCAGCAGCGTAGTGCCCGGGAACACCGGGGAGCTGTTTTTT. Protein product: CASSVVPGNTGELFF.

This sequence joins TRBV19 and TRBJ2-7; 10 bases map to TRBD2. With 4 bases clipped from V and 7 bases from J, the junction kept 10 bases outside the gene matches. CDR3 length equals 15 residues. Germline V gene data show CDR1 as LNHDA and CDR2 as SQIVND (reference sequence). The CDR3 loop is CASSRDLAGVREQYF. Here the CDR3 DNA reads TGTGCCAGTAGTAGGGACCTAGCGGGAGTACGGGAGCAGTACTTC.

The chain uses TRBV19 and TRBJ2-7, with TRBD1 matching over 8 bases. CDR1 is LNHDA, CDR2 SQIVND, per germline (reference sequence). The length of the CDR3 is 14 residues. After removal of 1 base from V and 6 bases from J, the junction contained 5 bases not matched to a gene. CDR3 in amino acids: CASSIAQGAAEQYF. In DNA form, the CDR3 reads TGTGCCAGTAGTATAGCCCAGGGGGCAGCCGAGCAGTACTTC. Filled out from reference TRBV19 and TRBJ2-7, the complete variable domain reads DGGITQSPKYLFRKEGQNVTLSCEQNLNHDAMYWYRQDPGQGLRLIYYSQIVNDFQKGDIAEGYSVSREKKESFPLTVTSAQKNPTAFYLCASSIAQGAAEQYFGPGTRLTVT.

The chain uses TRBV7-9 and TRBJ2-1, with TRBD2 matching over 7 bases. Trimming cost V 5 bases and J 4 bases; bases outside gene matches: 11. The CDR3 runs 16 residues. Germline assignment: CDR1 SEHNR and CDR2 FQNEAQ (reference sequence). The CDR3 nucleotides read TGTGCCAGCAGCCCCCCCCGACTAGCTCCGTACAATGAGCAGTTCTTC. Its translation is CASSPPRLAPYNEQFF. The whole variable domain, remainder taken from reference TRBV7-9 and TRBJ2-1, is DTGVSQNPRHKITKRGQNVTFRCDPISEHNRLYWYRQTLGQGPEFLTYFQNEAQLEKSRLLSDRFSAERPKGSFSTLEIQRTEQGDSAMYLCASSPPRLAPYNEQFFGPGTRLTVL.

The chain carries TRBV19 and TRBJ1-4; TRBD1 matches 10 bases. Per germline, CDR1 LNHDA and CDR2 SQIVND (reference sequence). This CDR3 region has 18 residues. Unmatched junction bases numbered 8, after V lost 1 base and J lost 3 bases. This chain's CDR3 is CASSIVSDRGLANEKLFF. As DNA, the CDR3 is TGTGCCAGTAGTATAGTCTCGGACAGGGGGTTGGCTAATGAAAAACTGTTTTTT. Complete variable domain (other parts from reference TRBV19 and TRBJ1-4): DGGITQSPKYLFRKEGQNVTLSCEQNLNHDAMYWYRQDPGQGLRLIYYSQIVNDFQKGDIAEGYSVSREKKESFPLTVTSAQKNPTAFYLCASSIVSDRGLANEKLFFGSGTQLSVL.

This chain links TRBV5-6 with TRBJ2-1; 11 nucleotides line up with TRBD2. There are 15 residues in the CDR3. The germline gives CDR1 SGHDT, CDR2 YYEEEE. V gave up 2 bases and J gave up 2 bases; unmatched junction bases: 0. The CDR3 spells CASSFSGRAYNEQFF. The CDR3 coding sequence is TGTGCCAGCAGCTTTAGCGGGAGGGCCTACAATGAGCAGTTCTTC.

V gene TRBV10-2 combines with J gene TRBJ2-1, with D perhaps TRBD2 (5 bases). V dropped 6 bases and J dropped 0 bases, with 6 bases sitting between them. Germline V gives CDR1 WSHSY, CDR2 SAAADI. The CDR3 is 13 residues long. CDR3 bases: TGCGCCAGCAGCGGGAACTCCTACAATGAGCAGTTCTTC. Translated: CASSGNSYNEQFF.

This clone was seen a handful of times. The chain uses TRBV28 and TRBJ1-4; 7 nucleotides line up with TRBD1. Per the germline V gene, CDR1 is MDHEN and CDR2 is SYDVKM. CDR3 length: 13 residues. V lost 4 bases and J lost 8; bases outside the gene matches: 4. CDR3 protein: CASSSGTVEKLFF. The DNA for the CDR3 is TGTGCCAGCAGTTCCGGGACAGTCGAAAAACTGTTTTTT.

The rearrangement links TRBV4-1 to TRBJ1-3, with a tentative D call TRBD1 (6 bases). This CDR3 has 18 amino acids. With 0 bases removed from V and 4 bases from J, the gap between germline ends came to 19 bases. Germline V lookup: CDR1 MGHRA, CDR2 YSYEKL. DNA for the CDR3: TGCGCCAGCAGCCAAGAGATATTCGGACAGCTTTTAGGAAACACCATATATTTT. The encoded protein is CASSQEIFGQLLGNTIYF.

The chain employs TRBV19 and TRBJ2-7; D unclear. CDR1 LNHDA and CDR2 SQIVND come from the germline V gene (reference sequence). This CDR3 has 13 amino acids. Trimming took 3 bases from V and 0 from J, leaving 6 bases between them. The CDR3 protein is CASSMASSYEQYF. The CDR3 DNA follows: TGTGCCAGTAGTATGGCCAGCTCCTACGAGCAGTACTTC.

V usage is TRBV5-1 and J usage is TRBJ2-5; TRBD1 matches at 10 bases. This CDR3 has 14 amino acids. Germline lookup yields CDR1 SGHRS and CDR2 YFSETQ. Germline trimming cut 4 bases from V and 2 bases from J; bases unmatched to any gene: 2. In DNA, the CDR3 is TGCGCCAGCAGCCCGGGACAGGGGCAAGAGACCCAGTACTTC. This translates into CASSPGQGQETQYF.

The rearrangement joins TRBV28 to TRBJ2-1; possible D gene TRBD2, 5 bases. With 5 bases removed from V and 7 bases from J, the gap between germline ends came to 18 bases. Germline CDR1 is MDHEN and CDR2 is SYDVKM. The CDR3 is 15 residues long. CDR3 sequence reads: CASSPRGPRRNEQFF. The CDR3, as DNA: TGTGCCAGCAGTCCCCGTGGTCCTCGGAGGAATGAGCAGTTCTTC.

The chain is built from TRBV25-1 and TRBJ1-3; TRBD1 agrees at 8 bases. CDR1 is MGHDK and CDR2 is SYGVNS in the germline V gene. This CDR3 is built from 16 residues. V dropped 0 bases and J dropped 6; count of bases not matched to a gene: 7. CDR3 in amino acids: CASSEYGRGLENTIYF. CDR3 nucleotide sequence: TGTGCCAGCAGTGAATATGGCAGGGGGCTTGAAAACACCATATATTTT.

This rearrangement joins TRBV10-3 to TRBJ2-7, with 9 bases fitting TRBD2. The CDR3 covers 21 residues. The ends lost 4 bases at V and 3 bases at J; junction bases unmatched: 25. The germline CDR1 and CDR2 sequences are ENHRY and SYGVKD. CDR3 residues: CAISVLRVPTGSGSEVYEQYF. CDR3 DNA: TGTGCCATCAGTGTTCTTCGGGTACCGACGGGTAGCGGGAGTGAGGTCTACGAGCAGTACTTC.

The rearrangement joins TRBV7-8 to TRBJ2-7; D remains ambiguous. The CDR3 loop spans 13 amino acids. Germline CDR1 SGHVS, CDR2 FQNEAQ. V dropped 1 base and J dropped 6 bases, with 10 bases sitting between them. Here the CDR3 DNA reads TGTGCCAGCAGCTTAGAGGCAGGTATCGAGCAGTACTTC. This gives the protein CASSLEAGIEQYF.

The V and J genes are TRBV2 and TRBJ2-1, with a tentative D call TRBD1 (6 bases). Germline V gene lookup returns CDR1 SNHLY and CDR2 FYNNEI. The CDR3 totals 14 residues. The V end was cut by 2 bases, the J end by 1 base, with 6 bases between. The CDR3 sequence is CASSEQGSYNEQFF. DNA of the CDR3: TGTGCCAGCAGTGAACAGGGGTCCTACAATGAGCAGTTCTTC.

V is TRBV6-5 and J is TRBJ2-1; D not certain. This CDR3 has 16 residues. The germline CDR1 and CDR2 sequences are MNHEY and SVGAGI. With 0 bases removed from V and 0 bases from J, the gap between germline ends came to 9 bases. CDR3 sequence reads: CASSYSVRSSYNEQFF. CDR3 nucleotides: TGTGCCAGCAGTTACTCGGTCCGGAGCTCCTACAATGAGCAGTTCTTC.

Here the CDR3 reads CASSDVTGYHEQYF. In nucleotides, the CDR3 is TGTGCCAGCAGTGATGTGACAGGGTATCACGAGCAGTACTTC. The rearrangement links TRBV6-1 to TRBJ2-7; 7 bases fit TRBD1. The junction had 7 bases not matched to a gene; V was cut back by 3 bases and J by 5 bases. Germline V gene sequence: CDR1 MNHNS, CDR2 SASEGT. CDR3 size: 14 residues.

V and J are TRBV7-9 and TRBJ2-3, with D possibly being TRBD1 (6 bases). Between the trimmed V and J ends, which lost 5 bases and 4 bases, there was a span of 10 bases. Germline V gene data show CDR1 as SEHNR and CDR2 as FQNEAQ (reference sequence). The CDR3 has 13 amino acids. CDR3 bases: TGTGCCAGCAGCCCCAGGGGCCCAGATACGCAGTATTTT. Its protein is CASSPRGPDTQYF. The complete variable domain, with remaining parts taken from reference TRBV7-9 and TRBJ2-3, reads DTGVSQNPRHKITKRGQNVTFRCDPISEHNRLYWYRQTLGQGPEFLTYFQNEAQLEKSRLLSDRFSAERPKGSFSTLEIQRTEQGDSAMYLCASSPRGPDTQYFGPGTRLTVL.